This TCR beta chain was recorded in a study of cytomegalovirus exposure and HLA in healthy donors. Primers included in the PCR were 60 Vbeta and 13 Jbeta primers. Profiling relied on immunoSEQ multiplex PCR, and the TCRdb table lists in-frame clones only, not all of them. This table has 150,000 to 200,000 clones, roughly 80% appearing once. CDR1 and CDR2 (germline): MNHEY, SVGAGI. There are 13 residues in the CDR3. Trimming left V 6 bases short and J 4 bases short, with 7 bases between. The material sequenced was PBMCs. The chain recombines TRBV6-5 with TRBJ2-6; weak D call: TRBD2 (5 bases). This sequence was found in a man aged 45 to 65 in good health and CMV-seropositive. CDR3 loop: CASSPGGANVLTF. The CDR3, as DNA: TGTGCCAGCAGCCCGGGGGGGGCCAACGTCCTGACTTTC.